This TCR beta chain was sequenced during a study of OX40 agonist ivuxolimab in advanced cancers. About the research overall: In three patients, partial responses were observed, one with hepatocellular carcinoma and two with cutaneous melanoma.

CDR3 length: 14 residues. CDR1 and CDR2 from the germline V gene are SGHDT and YYEEEE. V lost 6 bases to trimming and J lost 5 bases, with 17 bases between them. Here immunoSEQ multiplex PCR was the method, and the copy in TCRdb shows in-frame clones only, minus some. This sample has fewer than 20,000 clones; roughly three quarters occur once, and the top ten carry roughly two fifths. This chain joins TRBV5-6 and TRBJ2-5, with TRBD2 as a possible D gene (7 bases). The sequencing used CD4+ or CD8+ T cells sorted from blood, collected in a trial of the OX40 agonist ivuxolimab. This receptor was identified in an adult with an advanced solid tumor such as melanoma, head and neck, liver or kidney cancer. The CDR3 DNA sequence: TGTGCCAGCACCCAAGGGGGGGAGGCGGAGACCCAGTACTTC. This gives the protein CASTQGGEAETQYF.